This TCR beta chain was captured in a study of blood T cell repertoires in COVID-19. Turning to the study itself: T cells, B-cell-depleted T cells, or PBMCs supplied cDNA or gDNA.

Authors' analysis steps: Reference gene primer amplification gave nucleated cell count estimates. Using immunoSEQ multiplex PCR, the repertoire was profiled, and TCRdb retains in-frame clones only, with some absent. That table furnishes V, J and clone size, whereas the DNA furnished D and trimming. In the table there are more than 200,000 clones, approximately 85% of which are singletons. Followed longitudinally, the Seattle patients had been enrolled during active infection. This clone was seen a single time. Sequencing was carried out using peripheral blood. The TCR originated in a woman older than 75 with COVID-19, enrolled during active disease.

CDR3 nucleotides: TGTGCCAGCAGCTTTGGGACAGGCAATCAGCCCCAGCATTTT. Its translation: CASSFGTGNQPQHF. This chain connects TRBV5-6 to TRBJ1-5, with 7 bases identical to TRBD1. There are 14 residues in the CDR3. Germline CDR1 reads SGHDT; CDR2 reads YYEEEE. Losses at the gene ends were 2 bases for V and 2 bases for J; bases not matched to a gene: 1.